A selection of T cell receptor beta chains follows, all from one sample in a study of long-term antiretroviral therapy in people with HIV. Generated by immunoSEQ multiplex PCR, the TCRdb table keeps only in-frame clones and is missing some. The data contain almost 35,000 clones, around 94% of them singletons. The sample consisted of unsorted PBMCs, taken approximately 5 years after starting antiretroviral therapy. These receptors were obtained from a woman between 50 and 59 years old with HIV. Each CDR3 is given without its conserved first and last residue. The D gene is left open where the match is weak. Size tells how often a clone was seen (once, few, many) or the class of an expanded clone, and some rows leave it out.

cdr3_length | clone_size | j_call | d_call | v_call | cdr3_aa
11 | - | TRBJ1-5 | - | TRBV6-1 | ASSQGENQPQH
14 | - | TRBJ2-3 | TRBD1 | TRBV6-5 | ASSYIRRTGVDTQY
14 | - | TRBJ2-5 | - | TRBV7-9 | ASSLGPGDYQETQY
8 | - | TRBJ2-7 | TRBD1 | TRBV2 | AQGDYEQY
12 | - | TRBJ1-6 | TRBD1 | TRBV9 | ASSLRDSYVPLH
14 | - | TRBJ1-1 | - | TRBV11-3 | ASSFGSGQKNTEAF
13 | - | TRBJ1-6 | TRBD1 | TRBV7-6 | ASSLLQGATSPLH
12 | - | TRBJ1-4 | - | TRBV6-1 | ASSALGFNEKLF
11 | - | TRBJ1-2 | - | TRBV27 | ASRGRGLGGYT
13 | - | TRBJ2-3 | TRBD2 | TRBV10-3 | AISVERGDTDTQY
14 | - | TRBJ2-3 | TRBD2 | TRBV7-8 | ASSLGAGGGTDTQY
9 | few | TRBJ1-6 | - | TRBV2 | ASSESKPLH
11 | - | TRBJ1-5 | - | TRBV6-6 | ASSRDSNQPQH
14 | few | TRBJ1-2 | - | TRBV11-1 | ASSPGWGGVGYGYT
11 | - | TRBJ2-2 | - | TRBV7-2 | ASSHDGNGELF
10 | - | TRBJ2-5 | - | TRBV5-1 | ASSLDAETQY
13 | - | TRBJ1-2 | TRBD1 | TRBV6-5 | ASSYMGQGSYGYT
13 | - | TRBJ1-4 | TRBD1 | TRBV9 | ASSAKDREYEKLF
14 | - | TRBJ1-6 | TRBD1 | TRBV2 | ASSPDRSSYNSPLH
14 | - | TRBJ2-3 | TRBD2 | TRBV15 | ATSSVKAGATDTQY
11 | - | TRBJ2-7 | - | TRBV30 | AWSLRLSYEQY
11 | - | TRBJ2-2 | - | TRBV15 | ATSERNTGELF
12 | - | TRBJ2-1 | TRBD1 | TRBV29-1 | SVDEGAAYNEQF
12 | - | TRBJ2-7 | - | TRBV19 | ASSIEQDAYEQY
13 | - | TRBJ1-1 | - | TRBV4-2 | ASSQETNMNTEAF
15 | - | TRBJ2-1 | TRBD2 | TRBV5-1 | ASSMARLAGGHYEQF
11 | - | TRBJ2-7 | TRBD2 | TRBV2 | ASTGGGAFEQY
10 | - | TRBJ2-1 | - | TRBV5-4 | ASSFVGDEQF
11 | - | TRBJ1-2 | - | TRBV6-1 | ATDPRVNYGYT
10 | once | TRBJ2-7 | - | TRBV30 | AWSVSSYEQY
14 | - | TRBJ1-2 | - | TRBV6-4 | ASSAIAGQGDYGYT
15 | - | TRBJ2-1 | TRBD2 | TRBV2 | ASSGLPGLAGLNEQF
12 | - | TRBJ1-5 | - | TRBV19 | ASSTTPVGQPQH
12 | - | TRBJ2-5 | TRBD1 | TRBV7-9 | ASSPQTGLETQY
12 | once | TRBJ1-5 | TRBD1 | TRBV28 | ASSFGTGNQPQH
13 | - | TRBJ2-2 | TRBD2 | TRBV5-6 | ASSLGLAFTGELF
13 | - | TRBJ1-6 | TRBD1 | TRBV7-2 | ASSAQGADNSPLH
11 | - | TRBJ1-1 | - | TRBV11-3 | ASSPHPSTEAF
13 | - | TRBJ1-1 | - | TRBV7-9 | ASSSSGRGYTEAF
14 | - | TRBJ2-3 | TRBD2 | TRBV29-1 | SVEPVAGGFTDTQY
9 | - | TRBJ1-2 | - | TRBV2 | ASRLVYGYT
13 | once | TRBJ2-5 | - | TRBV5-1 | ASTPNAGIRETQY
9 | - | TRBJ1-2 | - | TRBV20-1 | SAPTNYGYT
14 | - | TRBJ2-3 | - | TRBV5-4 | ASSLVGGIGADTQY
14 | - | TRBJ1-2 | TRBD1 | TRBV6-5 | ASSSIPGQGIYGYT
14 | - | TRBJ2-7 | TRBD2 | TRBV7-6 | ASSPGTSGGPYEQY
16 | few | TRBJ1-1 | TRBD1 | TRBV28 | ASSETGGLSVMDTEAF
13 | - | TRBJ1-3 | TRBD1 | TRBV10-1 | ASSDPDRVGNTIY
12 | - | TRBJ1-3 | - | TRBV5-1 | ASSLGSTGNTIY
13 | - | TRBJ2-2 | TRBD1 | TRBV5-1 | ASSPVGQGAGELF
12 | - | TRBJ2-3 | TRBD2 | TRBV6-6 | ASGRGGDTDTQY
11 | - | TRBJ1-6 | - | TRBV30 | AWKGIPVSPLH
14 | - | TRBJ2-5 | TRBD1 | TRBV9 | ASSVIGRGQGETQY
14 | once | TRBJ1-5 | - | TRBV7-2 | ASSLDMAGSNQPQH
13 | - | TRBJ2-7 | TRBD1 | TRBV19 | ASSIEDRGLYEQY